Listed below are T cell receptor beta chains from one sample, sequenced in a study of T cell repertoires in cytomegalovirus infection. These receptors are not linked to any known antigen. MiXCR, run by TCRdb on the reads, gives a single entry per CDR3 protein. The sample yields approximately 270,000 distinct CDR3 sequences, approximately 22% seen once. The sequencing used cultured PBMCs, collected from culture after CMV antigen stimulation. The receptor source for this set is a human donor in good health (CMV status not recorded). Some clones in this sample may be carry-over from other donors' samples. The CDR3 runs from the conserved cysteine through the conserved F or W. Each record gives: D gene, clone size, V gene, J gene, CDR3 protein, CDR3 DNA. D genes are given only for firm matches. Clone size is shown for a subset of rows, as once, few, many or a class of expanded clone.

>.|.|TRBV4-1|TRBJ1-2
CASSPGVGYGYTF
TGCGCCAGCAGCCCGGGCGTCGGCTATGGCTACACCTTC
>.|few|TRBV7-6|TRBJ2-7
CASSLSGTASYEQYF
TGTGCCAGCAGCTTATCCGGGACCGCATCCTACGAGCAGTACTTC
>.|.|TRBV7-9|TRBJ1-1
CASSLFTRTGTMNTEAFF
TGTGCCAGCAGCTTGTTTACGAGAACAGGGACGATGAACACTGAAGCTTTCTTT
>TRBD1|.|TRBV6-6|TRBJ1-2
CASSYSGQGANGYTF
TGTGCCAGCAGTTACTCGGGACAGGGGGCAAATGGCTACACCTTC
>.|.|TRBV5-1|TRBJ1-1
CASSLTRTGDTEAFF
TGCGCCAGCAGCTTGACACGGACGGGCGACACTGAAGCTTTCTTT
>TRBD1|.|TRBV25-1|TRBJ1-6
CASSGTGLNSPLHF
TGTGCCAGCAGTGGGACAGGGCTAAATTCACCCCTCCACTTT
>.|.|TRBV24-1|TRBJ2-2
CATSDPARATGELFF
TGTGCCACCAGTGACCCTGCCAGGGCAACCGGGGAGCTGTTTTTT
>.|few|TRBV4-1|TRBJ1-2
CASSQDGGWDGYTF
TGCGCCAGCAGCCAAGATGGGGGGTGGGATGGCTACACCTTC
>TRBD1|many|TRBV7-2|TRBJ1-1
CASSLGQGLVTEAFF
TGTGCCAGCAGTTTAGGACAGGGATTGGTCACTGAAGCTTTCTTT
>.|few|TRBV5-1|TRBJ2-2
CASSFTGSLATGELFF
TGCGCCAGCAGCTTTACCGGGAGTCTGGCTACCGGGGAGCTGTTTTTT
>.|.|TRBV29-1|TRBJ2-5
CSVPGRYQETQYF
TGCAGCGTTCCGGGACGGTACCAAGAGACCCAGTACTTC
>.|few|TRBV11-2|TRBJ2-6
CASSLDSISGANVLTF
TGTGCCAGCAGCTTAGATAGCATCTCTGGGGCCAACGTCCTGACTTTC
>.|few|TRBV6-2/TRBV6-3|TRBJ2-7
CASSHGTFSYEQYF
TGTGCCAGCAGCCACGGGACGTTCTCCTACGAGCAGTACTTC
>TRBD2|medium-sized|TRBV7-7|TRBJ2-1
CASSRTSGSNEQFF
TGTGCTAGCAGCCGGACTAGCGGGAGCAATGAGCAGTTCTTC
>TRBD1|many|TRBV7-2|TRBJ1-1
CASIPPGGHLNTEAFF
TGTGCCAGCATCCCCCCAGGGGGACATTTGAACACTGAAGCTTTCTTT
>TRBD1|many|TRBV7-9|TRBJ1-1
CASSNDGQGKAFF
TGTGCCAGCAGCAACGATGGACAGGGGAAAGCTTTCTTT
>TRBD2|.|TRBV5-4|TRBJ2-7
CASSLVGGLGEQYF
TGTGCCAGCAGCTTGGTCGGAGGACTAGGCGAGCAGTACTTC
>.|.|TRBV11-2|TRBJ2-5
CASSRGAQETQYF
TGTGCCAGCAGCCGTGGGGCCCAAGAGACCCAGTACTTC
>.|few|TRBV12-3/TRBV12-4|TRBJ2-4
CASSFLLAGRAKNIQYF
TGTGCCAGCAGTTTCCTTCTCGCGGGTAGGGCCAAAAACATTCAGTACTTC
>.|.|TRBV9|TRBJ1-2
CASSVGGDYGYTF
TGTGCCAGCAGCGTTGGCGGAGACTATGGCTACACCTTC
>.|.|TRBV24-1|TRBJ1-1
CATSAGRGNTEAFF
TGTGCCACCAGTGCGGGCAGGGGGAACACTGAAGCTTTCTTT
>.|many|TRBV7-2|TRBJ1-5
CASSLRGNNQPQHF
TGTGCCAGCAGCTTAAGGGGGAATAATCAGCCCCAGCATTTT
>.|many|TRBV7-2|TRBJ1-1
CASSPRVWDRNTEAFF
TGTGCCAGCAGCCCGAGGGTCTGGGATCGGAACACTGAAGCTTTCTTT
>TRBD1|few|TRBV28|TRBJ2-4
CASTPPGQGGIQYF
TGTGCCAGCACTCCCCCCGGACAGGGCGGCATTCAGTACTTC
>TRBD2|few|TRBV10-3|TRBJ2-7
CAISEIGGRGEQYF
TGTGCCATCAGTGAGATAGGCGGGAGAGGCGAGCAGTACTTC
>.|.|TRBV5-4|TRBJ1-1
CASSPDMRTEAFF
TGTGCCAGCAGCCCGGATATGAGAACTGAAGCTTTCTTT
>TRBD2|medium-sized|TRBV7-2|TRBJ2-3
CASSLDLAGASDTQYF
TGTGCCAGCAGCTTAGATCTAGCGGGTGCTTCAGATACGCAGTATTTT
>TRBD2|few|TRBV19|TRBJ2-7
CASTTSGDRFEQYF
TGTGCCAGTACAACTAGCGGGGACAGGTTCGAGCAGTACTTC
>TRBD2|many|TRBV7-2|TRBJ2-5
CASRRSGRREETQYF
TGTGCCAGCAGACGTAGCGGGAGAAGGGAAGAGACCCAGTACTTC
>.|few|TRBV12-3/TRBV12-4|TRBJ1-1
CASRIGDGVTEAFF
TGTGCCAGCAGAATCGGGGACGGGGTGACTGAAGCTTTCTTT
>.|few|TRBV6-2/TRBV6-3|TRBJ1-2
CASSHGIYGYTF
TGTGCCAGCAGCCATGGGATATATGGCTACACCTTC
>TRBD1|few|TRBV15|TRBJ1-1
CATSSLRGLTEAFF
TGTGCCACCAGCAGCCTCAGGGGGCTTACTGAAGCTTTCTTT
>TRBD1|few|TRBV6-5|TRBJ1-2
CASRSADRVGGYTF
TGTGCCAGCAGATCCGCTGACAGGGTTGGTGGCTACACCTTC
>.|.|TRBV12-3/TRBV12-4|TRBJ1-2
CASSLRQESNYGYTF
TGTGCCAGCAGCCTAAGACAGGAATCCAACTATGGCTACACCTTC
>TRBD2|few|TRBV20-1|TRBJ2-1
CSTVGGRASVNEQFF
TGCAGTACCGTGGGCGGGAGGGCTTCTGTCAATGAGCAGTTCTTC
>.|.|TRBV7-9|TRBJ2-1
CASSQNAASSSEQFF
TGTGCCAGCAGCCAGAACGCGGCTAGCTCAAGTGAGCAGTTCTTC
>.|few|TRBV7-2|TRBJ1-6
CASSPWSPIGTPLHF
TGTGCCAGCAGCCCTTGGAGCCCGATCGGGACACCCCTCCACTTT
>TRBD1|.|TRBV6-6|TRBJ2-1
CASTSITGQVNEQFF
TGTGCCAGCACCTCAATTACGGGACAGGTCAATGAGCAGTTCTTC
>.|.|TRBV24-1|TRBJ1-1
CATSDSDRNTEAFF
TGTGCCACCAGTGACTCGGACAGGAACACTGAAGCTTTCTTT
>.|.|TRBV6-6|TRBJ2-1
CASSPFGSNNEQFF
TGTGCCAGCAGTCCCTTCGGGAGCAACAATGAGCAGTTCTTC
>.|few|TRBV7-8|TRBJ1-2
CASSFMGGYTF
TGTGCCAGCAGCTTCATGGGAGGCTACACCTTC
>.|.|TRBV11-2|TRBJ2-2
CASRPENTGELFF
TGTGCCAGCAGGCCCGAGAACACCGGGGAGCTGTTTTTT
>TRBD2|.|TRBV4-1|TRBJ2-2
CASSLTSGRSGELFF
TGCGCCAGCAGCCTGACTAGCGGGAGGTCCGGGGAGCTGTTTTTT
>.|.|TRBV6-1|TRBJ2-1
CASSESWGGPYNEQFF
TGTGCCAGCAGTGAATCGTGGGGCGGTCCCTACAATGAGCAGTTCTTC
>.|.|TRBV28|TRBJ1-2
CASSLGLHYGYTF
TGTGCCAGCAGTTTAGGGTTGCACTATGGCTACACCTTC
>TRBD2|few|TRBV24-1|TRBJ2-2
CATRGGSGRTSANTGELFF
TGTGCCACTCGCGGTGGTAGCGGGAGAACCAGCGCGAACACCGGGGAGCTGTTTTTT
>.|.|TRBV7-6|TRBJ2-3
CASSSPKSSASSTDTQYF
TGTGCCAGCAGCTCGCCCAAGAGTAGCGCGTCTAGCACAGATACGCAGTATTTT
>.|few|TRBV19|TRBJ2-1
CASNQGTGGPYNEQFF
TGTGCCAGCAATCAGGGGACCGGGGGACCCTACAATGAGCAGTTCTTC
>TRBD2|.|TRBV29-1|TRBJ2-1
CSVVTSGSGSVNEQFF
TGCAGCGTTGTGACTAGCGGGAGTGGTTCGGTCAATGAGCAGTTCTTC
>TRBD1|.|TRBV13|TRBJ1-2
CASSHGQGTYGYTF
TGTGCCAGCAGCCACGGACAGGGCACCTATGGCTACACCTTC
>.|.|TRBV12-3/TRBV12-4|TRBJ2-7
CASSSTPSREQYF
TGTGCCAGCAGTTCGACACCTTCCCGCGAGCAGTACTTC
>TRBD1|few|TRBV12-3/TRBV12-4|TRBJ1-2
CASSPTGDSYTF
TGTGCCAGCAGTCCGACAGGGGATAGCTACACCTTC
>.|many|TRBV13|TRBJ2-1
CASSLARHYNEQFF
TGTGCCAGCAGTTTAGCGCGACACTACAATGAGCAGTTCTTC
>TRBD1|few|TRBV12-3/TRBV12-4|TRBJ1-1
CASSPGQAMNTEAFF
TGTGCCAGCAGTCCAGGACAGGCTATGAACACTGAAGCTTTCTTT
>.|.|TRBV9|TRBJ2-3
CASSVGDTQYF
TGTGCCAGCAGCGTTGGAGATACGCAGTATTTT
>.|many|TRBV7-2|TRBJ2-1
CASSLETATYNEQFF
TGTGCCAGCAGCTTAGAGACAGCTACGTACAATGAGCAGTTCTTC
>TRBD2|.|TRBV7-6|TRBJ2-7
CASSGTSGTEQYF
TGTGCCAGCAGCGGGACTAGCGGGACCGAGCAGTACTTC
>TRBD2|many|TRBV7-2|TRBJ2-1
CASSLVVGRALSSYNEQFF
TGTGCCAGCAGCTTAGTGGTCGGGAGGGCCTTAAGCTCCTACAATGAGCAGTTCTTC
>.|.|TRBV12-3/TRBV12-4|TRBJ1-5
CASSPPASGNQPQHF
TGTGCCAGCAGTCCGCCGGCCTCGGGCAATCAGCCCCAGCATTTT
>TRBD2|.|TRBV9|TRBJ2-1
CASSVTSGGNEQFF
TGTGCCAGCAGCGTAACTAGCGGGGGCAATGAGCAGTTCTTC